The 10 T cell receptor beta chains below all came from one sample that was sequenced in a study of cytomegalovirus exposure and HLA in healthy donors. The study ran its PCR with 60 Vbeta and 13 Jbeta primers. Data came from immunoSEQ multiplex PCR; TCRdb stores just in-frame clones and leaves some out. The sample yields roughly 140,000 clones, roughly 64% seen once. Sequenced: PBMCs. These receptors were taken from a woman aged 25 to 39 in good health and CMV-seropositive.

The sample holds a few counts of this clone. The chain carries TRBV29-1 and TRBJ2-7, with 10 bases aligning to TRBD1. Unmatched junction bases numbered 11, after V lost 7 bases and J lost 5 bases. The germline V gene encodes CDR1 SQVTM and CDR2 ANQGSEA. CDR3 length: 14 residues. Here the CDR3 DNA reads TGCAGCGCCCTAGACAGGGGGCTCACCCACGAGCAGTACTTC. This gives the protein CSALDRGLTHEQYF.

V gene TRBV5-6 combines with J gene TRBJ2-7; possibly TRBD1 for D (5 bases). Germline V gene lookup returns CDR1 SGHDT and CDR2 YYEEEE. This CDR3 comprises 13 residues. Trimming shortened V by 4 bases and J by 3 bases, and 11 bases separated the two germline ends. DNA for the CDR3: TGTGCCAGCAGCACGGACACTTTCTACGAGCAGTACTTC. Its protein product is CASSTDTFYEQYF.

The chain links TRBV2 to TRBJ1-2, with TRBD1 identical over 7 bases. The trim removed 5 bases at V and 4 bases at J, leaving 4 bases unmatched. CDR3 size: 13 residues. Germline V gene lookup returns CDR1 SNHLY and CDR2 FYNNEI. CDR3 coding DNA: TGTGCCAGCAGTCTGGACAGGCTCTATGGCTACACCTTC. Translated: CASSLDRLYGYTF. Based on the CDR3 plus reference TRBV2 and TRBJ1-2, the full variable domain is EPEVTQTPSHQVTQMGQEVILRCVPISNHLYFYWYRQILGQKVEFLVSFYNNEISEKSEIFDDQFSVERPDGSNFTLKIRSTKLEDSAMYFCASSLDRLYGYTFGSGTRLTVV.

This clone has more than one count but fewer than ten. This chain links TRBV6-5 with TRBJ1-1; possible D gene TRBD1, 6 bases. The germline CDR1 and CDR2 sequences are MNHEY and SVGAGI. V dropped 5 bases and J dropped 3 bases, with 13 bases sitting between them. CDR3 size: 14 residues. The CDR3, as DNA: TGTGCCAGCAGTAACGACAGGTCGGACACTGAAGCTTTCTTT. Protein: CASSNDRSDTEAFF.

This clone is a singleton in its sample. The J gene is TRBJ2-5, the V gene TRBV2; maybe TRBD2 (6 bases). The CDR3 covers 14 residues. V lost 1 base, J lost 2 bases, and 8 bases lay in between. Germline-derived CDR1 and CDR2 are SNHLY and FYNNEI. The CDR3 is CASSEGREQETQYF. For the CDR3, the DNA is TGTGCCAGCAGTGAAGGGAGGGAACAAGAGACCCAGTACTTC.

This rearrangement joins TRBV5-6 to TRBJ2-2, with D maybe TRBD2 (7 bases). Germline assignment: CDR1 SGHDT and CDR2 YYEEEE. Trimming pared 3 bases from V and 3 bases from J, leaving 12 bases between. This CDR3 comprises 15 residues. The chain's CDR3 is CASSWGGAYTGELFF. CDR3 in DNA: TGTGCCAGCAGCTGGGGGGGGGCTTACACCGGGGAGCTGTTTTTT.

This clone was counted many times. This chain uses TRBV7-6 with TRBJ1-5; maybe TRBD1 (5 bases). Germline CDR1 and CDR2: SGHVS and FNYEAQ. The germline V and J ends were trimmed by 0 bases and 6 bases, with 6 bases remaining between them. The CDR3 contains 13 residues. The CDR3 coding sequence is TGTGCCAGCAGCTTAGCGGGGGGTCAGCCCCAGCATTTT. It is translated as CASSLAGGQPQHF.

The CDR3 DNA follows: TGTGCCAGCAGCCCTCCGCTGGGGACAGGGGGCTCCTACGAGCAGTACTTC. Translating gives CASSPPLGTGGSYEQYF. The genes are TRBV5-6 and TRBJ2-7, with 11 bases lining up with TRBD1. Germline values: CDR1 SGHDT, CDR2 YYEEEE. V lost 4 bases, J lost 0 bases, and 9 bases stayed unmatched. The CDR3 is 17 residues long.

This chain joins TRBV28 and TRBJ2-3; D call uncertain. Between the trimmed V and J ends, which lost 2 bases and 2 bases, there was a span of 8 bases. Germline V gene lookup returns CDR1 MDHEN and CDR2 SYDVKM. This CDR3 contains 14 residues. This chain's CDR3 is CASSLADHTDTQYF. CDR3 DNA: TGTGCCAGCAGTTTAGCGGATCACACAGATACGCAGTATTTT. Filled out from reference TRBV28 and TRBJ2-3, the complete variable domain reads DVKVTQSSRYLVKRTGEKVFLECVQDMDHENMFWYRQDPGLGLRLIYFSYDVKMKEKGDIPEGYSVSREKKERFSLILESASTNQTSMYLCASSLADHTDTQYFGPGTRLTVL.

The gene calls are TRBV5-1 and TRBJ1-4; no clear D. Trimming removed 5 bases from V and 8 bases from J, with 13 bases in between. The CDR3 contains 13 residues. CDR1 and CDR2 from the germline V gene are SGHRS and YFSETQ. The CDR3 nucleotides read TGCGCCAGCAGAACCGGGTTCCAGGAAAAACTGTTTTTT. It is translated as CASRTGFQEKLFF.